Sequencing of this T cell receptor (beta chain) was carried out in a study of response to subunit inactivated influenza vaccine (dated by TCRdb to 2017 to 2018). For context, the study as a whole: The study used deep quantitative T cell receptor repertoire profiling to track responses to a trivalent subunit inactivated influenza vaccine.

This clonotype was seen repeatedly, ten times or more. What antigen it recognizes has not been identified. Per-base qualities were not stored, and no clone one base away is much larger. Library preparation was by RT-PCR. TCRdb lists the instrument as Illumina HiSeq 2500. Through fastp at Q25 and MiXCR, TCRdb rebuilt clones from the public reads, retaining in-frame beta chains. For every CDR3 protein sequence, its rows merge into one entry that carries the most common genes and DNA. In this sample the table shows roughly 700,000 distinct CDR3 sequences, around 14% of which occur a single time. 6% to 8% of the sample is held by the ten biggest clonotypes. The junction shows trimming of 3 bases on V and 5 bases on J, plus 13 bases between the germline ends. The CDR3 runs 14 residues from the cysteine to the phenylalanine. Only the CDR3 region is kept as DNA, spanning 42 bases read in frame from base 1. From the germline V gene (reference sequence), CDR1 is SEHNR and CDR2 is FQNEAQ.

Paper-wide results and their limitations: The authors proposed that each seasonal influenza vaccination may bring in only a limited number of new T cells.

The rearranged segments are TRBV7-9 and TRBJ1-1, with the D segment identity uncertain. This TCR came from a man aged 45-60 years who received an inactivated influenza vaccine. Donor details come from another sample of the same person, matched by shared clones. Sample: PBMCs from blood, taken 14 days before vaccination. The CDR3 sequence is CASSLSQIRTEAFF. The DNA sequence is given as TGTGCCAGCAGCTTGTCCCAAATAAGGACTGAAGCTTTCTTT.